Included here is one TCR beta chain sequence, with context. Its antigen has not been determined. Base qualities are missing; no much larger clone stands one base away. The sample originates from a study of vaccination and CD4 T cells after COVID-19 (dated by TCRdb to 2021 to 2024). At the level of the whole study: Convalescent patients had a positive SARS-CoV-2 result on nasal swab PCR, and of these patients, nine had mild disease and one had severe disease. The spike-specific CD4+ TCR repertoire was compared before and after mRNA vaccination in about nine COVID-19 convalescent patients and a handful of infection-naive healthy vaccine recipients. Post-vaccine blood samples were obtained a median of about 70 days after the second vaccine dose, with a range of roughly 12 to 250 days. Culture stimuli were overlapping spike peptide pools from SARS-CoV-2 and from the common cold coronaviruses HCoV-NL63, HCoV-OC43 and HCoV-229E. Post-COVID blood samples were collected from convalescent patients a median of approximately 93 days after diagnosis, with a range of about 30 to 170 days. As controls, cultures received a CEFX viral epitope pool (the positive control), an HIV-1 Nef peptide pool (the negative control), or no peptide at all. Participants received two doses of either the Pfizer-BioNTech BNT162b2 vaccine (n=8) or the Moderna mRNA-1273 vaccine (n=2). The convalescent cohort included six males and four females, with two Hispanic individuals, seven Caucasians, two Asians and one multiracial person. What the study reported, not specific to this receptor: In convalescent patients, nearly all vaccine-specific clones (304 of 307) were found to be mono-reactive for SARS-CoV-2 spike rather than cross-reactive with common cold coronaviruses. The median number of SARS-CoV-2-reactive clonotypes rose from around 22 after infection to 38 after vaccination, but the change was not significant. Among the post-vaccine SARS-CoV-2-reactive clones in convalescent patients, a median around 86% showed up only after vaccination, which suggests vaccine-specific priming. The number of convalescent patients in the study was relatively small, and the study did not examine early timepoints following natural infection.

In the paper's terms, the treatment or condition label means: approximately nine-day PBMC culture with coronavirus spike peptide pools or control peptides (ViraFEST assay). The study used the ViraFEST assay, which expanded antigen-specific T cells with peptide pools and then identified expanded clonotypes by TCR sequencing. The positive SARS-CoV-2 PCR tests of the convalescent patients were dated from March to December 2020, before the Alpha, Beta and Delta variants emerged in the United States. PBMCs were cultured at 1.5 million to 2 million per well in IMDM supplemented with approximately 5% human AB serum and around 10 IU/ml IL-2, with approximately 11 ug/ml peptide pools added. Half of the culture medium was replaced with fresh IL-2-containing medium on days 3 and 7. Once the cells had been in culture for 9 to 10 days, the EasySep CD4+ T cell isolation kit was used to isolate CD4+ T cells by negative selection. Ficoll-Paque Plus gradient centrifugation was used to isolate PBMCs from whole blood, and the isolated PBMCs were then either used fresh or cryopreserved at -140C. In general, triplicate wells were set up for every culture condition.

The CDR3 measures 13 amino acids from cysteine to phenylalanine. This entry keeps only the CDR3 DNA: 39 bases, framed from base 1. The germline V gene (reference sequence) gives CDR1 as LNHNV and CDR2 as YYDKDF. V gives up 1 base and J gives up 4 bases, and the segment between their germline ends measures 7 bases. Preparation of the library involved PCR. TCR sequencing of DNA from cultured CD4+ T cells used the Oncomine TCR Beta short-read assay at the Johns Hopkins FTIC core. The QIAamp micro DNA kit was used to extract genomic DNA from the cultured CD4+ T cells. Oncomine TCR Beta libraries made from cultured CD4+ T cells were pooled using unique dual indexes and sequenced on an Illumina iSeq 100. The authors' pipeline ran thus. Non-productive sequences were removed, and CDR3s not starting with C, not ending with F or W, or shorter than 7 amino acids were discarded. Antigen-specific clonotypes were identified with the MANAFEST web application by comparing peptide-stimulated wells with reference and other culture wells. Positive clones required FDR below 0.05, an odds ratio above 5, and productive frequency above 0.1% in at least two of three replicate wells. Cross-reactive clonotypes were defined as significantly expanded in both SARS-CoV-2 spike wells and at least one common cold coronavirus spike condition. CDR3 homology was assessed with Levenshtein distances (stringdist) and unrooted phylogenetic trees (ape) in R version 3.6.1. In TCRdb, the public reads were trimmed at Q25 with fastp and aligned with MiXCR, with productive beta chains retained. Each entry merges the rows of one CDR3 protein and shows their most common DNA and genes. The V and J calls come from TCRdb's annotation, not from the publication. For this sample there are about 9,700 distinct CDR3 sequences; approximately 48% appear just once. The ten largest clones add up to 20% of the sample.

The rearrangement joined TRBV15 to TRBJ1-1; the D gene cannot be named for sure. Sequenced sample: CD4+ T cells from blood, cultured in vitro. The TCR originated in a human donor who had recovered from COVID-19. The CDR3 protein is CATSRVRGTEAFF. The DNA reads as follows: TGTGCCACCAGCAGAGTCCGGGGCACTGAAGCTTTCTTT.